The sequence of this T cell receptor beta chain was determined in a study of blood T cell repertoires in COVID-19. The overall study: The origin of the acute and convalescent COVID-19 samples was the United States, Italy and Spain. From T cells, B-cell-depleted T cells, or PBMCs came the material, which was cDNA or gDNA.

Original data processing: Amplification from reference gene primers served as the basis for estimated nucleated cell counts. Assay: immunoSEQ multiplex PCR; the TCRdb copy retains only in-frame clones and omits some. V and J calls and clone size are given by that table; D and trimming were obtained from the DNA. The table lists around 100,000 clones, roughly 83% of them singletons. Sample: peripheral blood. The receptor comes from a woman aged 70 to 79 with acute or convalescent COVID-19.

DNA for the CDR3: TGTGCCAGCAGCTTAGGGGCTATGAACACTGAAGCTTTCTTT. Amino acid sequence: CASSLGAMNTEAFF. V and J are TRBV7-9 and TRBJ1-1; unclear D gene. The length of the CDR3 is 14 residues. V lost 1 base and J 0 bases, leaving 6 bases between the germline ends. Per germline, CDR1 SEHNR and CDR2 FQNEAQ (reference sequence). Full variable domain (missing parts from reference TRBV7-9 and TRBJ1-1): DTGVSQNPRHKITKRGQNVTFRCDPISEHNRLYWYRQTLGQGPEFLTYFQNEAQLEKSRLLSDRFSAERPKGSFSTLEIQRTEQGDSAMYLCASSLGAMNTEAFFGQGTRLTVV.